This entry features one T cell receptor (beta chain) sequence. This entry comes from a study of CD8 T cells in Susac syndrome. Random hexamers were used to reverse transcribe roughly 0.45 to 1 ug of RNA. MiXCR, run by TCRdb on the immunoSEQ multiplex PCR reads, gives a single entry per CDR3 protein. The sample consists of a few hundred thousand distinct CDR3 sequences, roughly 84% of them appearing once. The multiple sclerosis controls were treatment-naive patients affected by stable or active relapsing-remitting disease. Germline V gene sequence: CDR1 ENHRY, CDR2 SYGVKD. The CDR3 consists of 11 residues. The germline V and J ends were trimmed by 0 bases and 8 bases, with 4 bases remaining between them.

The V call is TRBV10-3, the J call TRBJ1-2; D unresolved. This TCR came from a human donor with multiple sclerosis. The sample taken for sequencing was CD8+ T cells from PBMCs. The CDR3 DNA reads TGTGCCATCAGTGAGTCTGGCGGCTACACCTTC. Residues: CAISESGGYTF.